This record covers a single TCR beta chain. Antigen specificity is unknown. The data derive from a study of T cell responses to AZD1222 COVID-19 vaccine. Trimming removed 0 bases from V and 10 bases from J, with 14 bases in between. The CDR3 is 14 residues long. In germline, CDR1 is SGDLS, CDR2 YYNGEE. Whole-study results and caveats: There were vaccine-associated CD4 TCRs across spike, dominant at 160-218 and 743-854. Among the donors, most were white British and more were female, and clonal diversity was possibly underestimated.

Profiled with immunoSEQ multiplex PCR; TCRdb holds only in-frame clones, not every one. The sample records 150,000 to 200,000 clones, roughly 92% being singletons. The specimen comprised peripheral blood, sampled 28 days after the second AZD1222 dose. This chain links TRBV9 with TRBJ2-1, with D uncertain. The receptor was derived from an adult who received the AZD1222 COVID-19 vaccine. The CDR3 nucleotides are TGTGCCAGCAGCGTAGCTACTGGGCTAGGAGAGCAGTTCTTC. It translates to CASSVATGLGEQFF.